The 2 T cell receptor beta chains in this list originate from one sample, sequenced in a study of metastatic and nonmetastatic thyroid tumors. No treatment of any kind had been given to any patient before thyroid surgery. TCRdb re-called the PCR reads through MiXCR. The sample lists around 23,000 clones; under 25% were seen once. The sequenced material came from blood. The receptors were sampled from a male donor with papillary thyroid cancer or a benign thyroid nodule (not recorded which). Some clones in this sample may be carry-over from other donors' samples.

This clone came up many times. This chain links TRBV5-4 with TRBJ2-1, with D possibly TRBD2 on 6 matching bases. The CDR3 is 16 amino acids. CDR1 is SGHNT, CDR2 YYREEE, per germline (reference sequence). The V end was cut by 4 bases, the J end by 0 bases, with 14 bases between. CDR3 protein: CASSTVGRSSYNEQFF. DNA of the CDR3: TGTGCCAGCAGCACCGTGGGGAGGAGCTCCTACAATGAGCAGTTCTTC.

The table lists this clone with many counts. The chain has TRBV7-2 and TRBJ2-3, with a weak D call TRBD2 (5 bases). Germline V gene lookup returns CDR1 SGHTA and CDR2 FQGNSA. Trimming cost V 7 bases and J 3 bases, with 23 bases left between them. The CDR3 is 17 amino acids. For the CDR3, the DNA is TGTGCCAGCACATCGGGCGGGTGGGAGACCCGGACAGATACGCAGTATTTT. Protein product: CASTSGGWETRTDTQYF.